This T cell receptor beta chain was sequenced in a study of cytomegalovirus exposure and HLA in healthy donors. Points from the study as a whole: Based on reports, TCR beta sequences accurately predicted HLA-A and HLA-B alleles for most subjects. Reported results showed that the classifier diagnosed cytomegalovirus status with high specificity and sensitivity.

A few counts support this clone. Its antigen is unidentified. Germline CDR1 reads SGDLS; CDR2 reads YYNGEE. This CDR3 is built from 14 residues. V was clipped by 0 bases and J by 4 bases, with 9 bases between them. The PCR employed 60 Vbeta primers together with 13 Jbeta primers. Libraries were prepared by immunoSEQ multiplex PCR; TCRdb keeps only in-frame clonotypes and omits some of them. The sample records about 120,000 clones, less than 10% being singletons. The material sequenced was PBMCs. V and J are TRBV9 and TRBJ2-3; D may be TRBD2 (5 bases). The TCR originated in a woman aged 40 to 50 in good health and CMV-seropositive. The CDR3 is CASSVVLASDTQYF. As DNA, the CDR3 is TGTGCCAGCAGCGTAGTCCTAGCTTCAGATACGCAGTATTTT.